This TCR beta chain was identified in a study of cytomegalovirus exposure and HLA in healthy donors. Whole-study results and caveats: Despite most TCR sequences being rare, some public TCRs occurred in many donors. The study listed roughly 150 cytomegalovirus-associated TCR beta chains.

It was with 60 Vbeta and 13 Jbeta primers that the PCR ran. Only in-frame clones appear in the TCRdb table, and some are missing; sequencing was by immunoSEQ multiplex PCR. This sample's table has around 210,000 clones. Concerning this clone: What it recognizes is unknown.

Although they were nominally healthy when sampled, donors likely had unrecorded immune exposures. The clonotype was recovered from a woman in her twenties or thirties in good health and CMV-seropositive. The sequencing input was PBMCs.

The CDR3 region is CASSLEREDQETQYF. Here the CDR3 DNA reads TGTGCCAGTAGCCTTGAGCGGGAGGACCAAGAGACCCAGTACTTC. This chain links TRBV19 with TRBJ2-5, with TRBD2 matching 9 bases. V was clipped by 6 bases and J by 0 bases; unmatched bases: 5. The germline CDR1 and CDR2 sequences are LNHDA and SQIVND (reference sequence). The CDR3 length is 15 residues.